What follows are 22 T cell receptor beta chains derived from one specimen sequenced in a study of cytomegalovirus exposure and HLA in healthy donors. The PCR ran on 60 Vbeta and 13 Jbeta primers. TCRdb's table, derived via immunoSEQ multiplex PCR, lists solely in-frame clones and lacks some. This sample carries around 190,000 clones, 87% of them seen once, and the ten largest clones take 0.9% to 1.2%. Sequences were obtained from PBMCs. These TCRs come from a boy aged 2 to 10 in good health and CMV-seronegative.

This chain links TRBV6-5 with TRBJ1-1; D might be TRBD1 (5 bases). CDR1 and CDR2 (germline): MNHEY, SVGAGI. CDR3 length: 12 residues. The V and J ends lost 5 bases and 5 bases respectively, with 9 bases between them. CDR3 region: CASSRQRTEAFF. As DNA, the CDR3 is TGTGCCAGCAGTAGACAGAGGACTGAAGCTTTCTTT.

The chain recombines TRBV4-1 with TRBJ1-5; tentatively, D is TRBD1 (6 bases). This CDR3 contains 19 residues. From germline, CDR1 is MGHRA and CDR2 YSYEKL. The V and J ends lost 0 bases and 6 bases respectively, with 24 bases between them. In nucleotides, the CDR3 is TGCGCCAGCAGCCAAGACCCCCGGGGGGCCCAACTCTTTTCTCAGCCCCAGCATTTT. Its protein product is CASSQDPRGAQLFSQPQHF.

V and J are TRBV7-9 and TRBJ1-3, with 7 bases matching TRBD1. The V and J ends lost 5 bases and 4 bases, in that order; junction bases with no gene match: 5. There are 14 residues in the CDR3. Germline V gene data show CDR1 as SEHNR and CDR2 as FQNEAQ (reference sequence). The CDR3 DNA follows: TGTGCCAGCAGCACGACAGGGAACGGAAACACCATATATTTT. Amino acid sequence: CASSTTGNGNTIYF.

The V gene is TRBV7-9, the J gene TRBJ2-3; D is perhaps TRBD2 (5 bases). With 4 bases removed from V and 1 base from J, the gap between germline ends came to 9 bases. This CDR3 comprises 14 residues. Per germline, CDR1 SEHNR and CDR2 FQNEAQ (reference sequence). CDR3 sequence reads: CASSSNSGTDTQYF. The CDR3 DNA is TGTGCCAGCAGCTCAAATAGCGGCACAGATACGCAGTATTTT.

V usage is TRBV28 and J usage is TRBJ1-5; 12 positions match TRBD1. V shed 6 bases, J shed 6 bases, and the junction held 6 bases outside the gene matches. Germline CDR1 and CDR2: MDHEN and SYDVKM. There are 15 residues in the CDR3. The CDR3 DNA reads TGTGCCAGCAGCCTCGGGACAGGGGGCGGTCAGCCCCAGCATTTT. Residues: CASSLGTGGGQPQHF.

This clone was seen only a few times. The chain recombines TRBV28 with TRBJ2-7, with 9 bases fitting TRBD1. This CDR3 has 14 residues. CDR1 MDHEN and CDR2 SYDVKM come from the germline V gene. Germline trimming cut 2 bases from V and 7 bases from J; bases unmatched to any gene: 6. The CDR3 DNA reads as TGTGCCAGCAGTTTAACAGGGGGCATCGGGGAGCAGTACTTC. Protein sequence: CASSLTGGIGEQYF.

This clone was counted a few times. This sequence joins TRBV6-1 and TRBJ2-5, with D maybe TRBD1 (6 bases). This CDR3 has 15 amino acids. Germline V lookup: CDR1 MNHNS, CDR2 SASEGT. V lost 0 bases to trimming and J lost 7 bases, with 15 bases between them. The CDR3 coding sequence is TGTGCCAGCAGTGAAGCTCTAGGGGGTGGCCCGACCCAGTACTTC. Its translation: CASSEALGGGPTQYF.

The chain joins TRBV5-4 to TRBJ1-6, with a weak D call TRBD1 (6 bases). Deletions cut 4 bases from V and 6 bases from J, with 14 bases between. There are 15 residues in the CDR3. Germline CDR1 is SGHNT and CDR2 is YYREEE (reference sequence). The chain's CDR3 is CASSDGGAANSPLHF. Here the CDR3 DNA reads TGTGCCAGCAGCGATGGGGGGGCAGCTAATTCACCCCTCCACTTT.

This clone was seen a single time. This chain links TRBV7-2 with TRBJ2-3, with 10 bases aligning to TRBD2. V dropped 1 base and J dropped 3; count of bases not matched to a gene: 1. The CDR3 sequence is 15 residues long. Germline V gene data show CDR1 as SGHTA and CDR2 as FQGNSA. CDR3 amino acids: CASSLGAGGTDTQYF. In DNA form, the CDR3 reads TGTGCCAGCAGCTTAGGAGCGGGGGGGACAGATACGCAGTATTTT.

This sequence joins TRBV5-4 and TRBJ2-5; D may be TRBD1 (6 bases). The V and J ends lost 7 bases and 1 base respectively, with 14 bases between them. The CDR3 is 14 amino acids. The germline V gene encodes CDR1 SGHNT and CDR2 YYREEE (reference sequence). CDR3 residues: CASANRASQETQYF. Written as DNA, the CDR3 is TGTGCCAGCGCCAACAGGGCCTCCCAAGAGACCCAGTACTTC.

V usage is TRBV6-5 and J usage is TRBJ2-3, with TRBD1 matching 7 bases. This CDR3 has 12 amino acids. CDR1 and CDR2 (germline): MNHEY, SVGAGI. J gave up 9 bases and V 6 bases, and 6 bases lay outside the gene matches. Here the CDR3 DNA reads TGTGCCAGCAGCCCCCCGACAGGGACGCAGTATTTT. Translating gives CASSPPTGTQYF.

The gene calls are TRBV6-4 and TRBJ2-1; TRBD1 agrees at 9 bases. The trim removed 2 bases at V and 4 bases at J, leaving 3 bases unmatched. The CDR3 loop spans 15 amino acids. The germline V gene has CDR1 MRHNA and CDR2 SNTAGT. The CDR3 region has the DNA TGTGCCAGCAGTGACACCGGGACAGGGTACAATGAGCAGTTCTTC. Translation gives CASSDTGTGYNEQFF.

The J gene is TRBJ2-3, the V gene TRBV4-1, with 8 bases matching TRBD2. Germline trimming cut 4 bases from V and 0 bases from J; bases unmatched to any gene: 9. This CDR3 comprises 17 residues. The germline V gene encodes CDR1 MGHRA and CDR2 YSYEKL. CDR3 DNA sequence: TGCGCCAGCAGCCTCAACGGGGGGGGGCTAAGCACAGATACGCAGTATTTT. Its protein product is CASSLNGGGLSTDTQYF.

This clone occurred a few times. The rearrangement joins TRBV5-1 to TRBJ2-7; D possibly corresponds to TRBD2 (6 bases). Trimming removed 3 bases at V and 6 bases at J, with 16 bases between. The CDR3 covers 14 residues. CDR1 and CDR2 from the germline V gene are SGHRS and YFSETQ. CDR3 in DNA: TGCGCCAGCAGCTCCGGGACTCTAGCATCCGAGCAGTACTTC. Translation: CASSSGTLASEQYF. The full variable domain, its missing parts supplied by reference TRBV5-1 and TRBJ2-7, is KAGVTQTPRYLIKTRGQQVTLSCSPISGHRSVSWYQQTPGQGLQFLFEYFSETQRNKGNFPGRFSGRQFSNSRSEMNVSTLELGDSALYLCASSSGTLASEQYFGPGTRLTVT.

The V and J genes are TRBV27 and TRBJ2-5; no clear D gene. Germline CDR1 MNHEY, CDR2 SMNVEV (reference sequence). The germline V and J ends were trimmed by 4 bases and 5 bases, with 17 bases remaining between them. This CDR3 comprises 15 residues. The CDR3 bases are TGTGCCAGCAGTTCCCCTCACGACGGAGTTGAGACCCAGTACTTC. Its protein is CASSSPHDGVETQYF.

The chain uses TRBV28 and TRBJ2-5, with a possible D match to TRBD2 (6 bases). The better agreement between TRBJ2-7 and the DNA end casts doubt on the J call. The CDR3 covers 14 residues. Germline assignment: CDR1 MDHEN and CDR2 SYDVKM. CDR3 sequence: CASSVPGDLYEQYF. The CDR3 nucleotides read TGTGCCAGCAGTGTACCGGGAGATCTCTACGAGCAGTACTTC.

The gene calls are TRBV2 and TRBJ2-3, with 10 positions matching TRBD2. The germline V gene has CDR1 SNHLY and CDR2 FYNNEI. The CDR3 sequence is 16 residues long. The V gene end was trimmed by 5 bases and the J gene end by 0 bases; junction bases not matched to a gene: 5. The chain's CDR3 is CASSPTSGFSTDTQYF. In DNA, the CDR3 is TGTGCCAGCAGTCCGACTAGCGGGTTTAGCACAGATACGCAGTATTTT.

This chain connects TRBV10-3 to TRBJ2-1; 8 bases line up with TRBD2. This CDR3 contains 13 residues. CDR1 is ENHRY, CDR2 SYGVKD, per germline. J gave up 9 bases and V 6 bases, and 7 bases lay outside the gene matches. DNA for the CDR3: TGTGCCATCAGGGCGGAGGCGGGGGGTGAGCAGTTCTTC. It translates to CAIRAEAGGEQFF.

The chain carries TRBV5-6 and TRBJ1-4, with D hard to call. Trimming removed 2 bases from V and 0 bases from J, with 5 bases in between. The germline V gene encodes CDR1 SGHDT and CDR2 YYEEEE. This CDR3 spans 14 amino acids. The CDR3 sequence: CASSFYSTNEKLFF. The CDR3 nucleotides are TGTGCCAGCAGCTTTTACTCAACTAATGAAAAACTGTTTTTT.

The chain recombines TRBV9 with TRBJ2-7; TRBD2 might be the D (6 bases). Trimming removed 4 bases from V and 3 bases from J, with 14 bases in between. Germline-derived CDR1 and CDR2 are SGDLS and YYNGEE. CDR3 length: 14 residues. In nucleotides, the CDR3 is TGTGCCAGCAGCCCCCGCTGGCGGGACTACGAGCAGTACTTC. Translation: CASSPRWRDYEQYF. The full variable domain, with the rest looked up from reference TRBV9 and TRBJ2-7, is DSGVTQTPKHLITATGQRVTLRCSPRSGDLSVYWYQQSLDQGLQFLIQYYNGEERAKGNILERFSAQQFPDLHSELNLSSLELGDSALYFCASSPRWRDYEQYFGPGTRLTVT.

The rearrangement uses TRBV16 and TRBJ1-2, with TRBD1 matching 7 bases. The CDR3 loop spans 14 amino acids. J lost 5 bases, V lost 4 bases, and 7 bases had no gene match. Germline-derived CDR1 and CDR2 are KGHSY and FQNENV. DNA of the CDR3: TGTGCCAGCAGCCTCATCGGACAGGAGTATGGCTACACCTTC. This gives the protein CASSLIGQEYGYTF. Full variable domain (rest looked up from reference TRBV16 and TRBJ1-2): GEEVAQTPKHLVRGEGQKAKLYCAPIKGHSYVFWYQQVLKNEFKFLISFQNENVFDETGMPKERFSAKCLPNSPCSLEIQATKLEDSAVYFCASSLIGQEYGYTFGSGTRLTVV.

J is TRBJ2-5 and V is TRBV9; possible D gene TRBD1, 5 bases. The DNA end is more similar to TRBJ2-7, so the J call may be wrong. Germline V gene sequence: CDR1 SGDLS, CDR2 YYNGEE. The CDR3 is 15 amino acids. CDR3 amino acids: CASSVEAGPSYEQYF. DNA of the CDR3: TGTGCCAGCAGCGTAGAAGCAGGGCCCTCCTACGAGCAGTACTTC.